The 9 T cell receptor beta chains below were found in one sample sequenced in a study of T cell changes during pregnancy in multiple sclerosis. Here immunoSEQ multiplex PCR was the method, and the copy in TCRdb shows in-frame clones only, minus some. The sample includes approximately 71,000 clones, about nine tenths seen only once; the top ten take around 2%. The sequenced sample was peripheral blood, obtained in the second trimester of pregnancy. The receptors come from a female donor with multiple sclerosis, enrolled in a pregnancy study.

The chain is built from TRBV7-7 and TRBJ2-1, with D tentatively TRBD2 (6 bases). The ends were cut back, 1 base at V and 8 bases at J, with 21 bases in the middle. The CDR3 is 17 amino acids. Germline CDR1 SSHAT, CDR2 FNYEAQ (reference sequence). This chain's CDR3 is CASSLGPGLAPGDEQFF. The DNA for the CDR3 is TGTGCCAGCAGCTTAGGGCCGGGACTTGCCCCTGGAGATGAGCAGTTCTTC.

The chain couples TRBV12-5 to TRBJ1-1; 8 bases align to TRBD1. The V gene end was trimmed by 5 bases and the J gene end by 0 bases; junction bases not matched to a gene: 8. The CDR3 length is 16 residues. Germline V gene sequence: CDR1 LGHNT, CDR2 FRNRAP. The CDR3 DNA reads TGTGCTAGTGGTCCCCGGACAGGGACGGTGAACACTGAAGCTTTCTTT. Amino acids: CASGPRTGTVNTEAFF. Based on the CDR3 plus reference TRBV12-5 and TRBJ1-1, the full variable domain is DARVTQTPRHKVTEMGQEVTMRCQPILGHNTVFWYRQTMMQGLELLAYFRNRAPLDDSGMPKDRFSAEMPDATLATLKIQPSEPRDSAVYFCASGPRTGTVNTEAFFGQGTRLTVV.

The V gene is TRBV27, the J gene TRBJ1-1; D possibly corresponds to TRBD1 (5 bases). Germline V gene lookup returns CDR1 MNHEY and CDR2 SMNVEV (reference sequence). The CDR3 sequence is 15 residues long. Trimming took off 4 bases at V and 1 base at J, with 13 bases between the two ends. CDR3 nucleotides: TGTGCCAGCAGTTGGGGCGGGGGTGGGAACACTGAAGCTTTCTTT. Its protein product is CASSWGGGGNTEAFF.

V and J are TRBV15 and TRBJ1-4, with D perhaps matching TRBD1 (6 bases). The CDR3 is 12 residues long. Germline lookup yields CDR1 LNHNV and CDR2 YYDKDF (reference sequence). The V end lost 8 bases, the J end lost 11 bases, and 15 bases lay between the germline ends. CDR3 loop: CATRAGAGKLFF. The CDR3 DNA reads TGTGCCACCCGCGCGGGGGCCGGGAAACTGTTTTTT.

The chain combines TRBV5-1 with TRBJ2-2; TRBD1 matches at 7 bases. In germline, CDR1 is SGHRS, CDR2 YFSETQ. V was pared by 4 bases and J by 6 bases, with 9 bases of the junction left unmatched. This CDR3 contains 15 residues. CDR3: CASSPGQVLAGELFF. The CDR3 DNA is TGCGCCAGCAGCCCCGGACAGGTTTTGGCCGGGGAGCTGTTTTTT.

The chain is built from TRBV27 and TRBJ1-5; D gene uncertain. Germline assignment: CDR1 MNHEY and CDR2 SMNVEV (reference sequence). V lost 5 bases and J lost 0, with 8 bases in between. The CDR3 is 14 residues long. The CDR3 DNA is TGTGCCAGCAGTACCAGGCATAGCAATCAGCCCCAGCATTTT. This sequence encodes CASSTRHSNQPQHF.

The V call is TRBV19, the J call TRBJ2-3; possible D gene TRBD2, 5 bases. From germline, CDR1 is LNHDA and CDR2 SQIVND (reference sequence). CDR3 length equals 14 residues. Trimming took off 3 bases at V and 3 bases at J, with 10 bases between the two ends. The CDR3 bases are TGTGCCAGTAGTATTTACGGGGTGACAGATACGCAGTATTTT. This codes for CASSIYGVTDTQYF.

The chain carries TRBV28 and TRBJ1-2, with TRBD1 matching 10 bases. V gave up 5 bases and J gave up 2 bases; unmatched junction bases: 5. This CDR3 comprises 15 residues. Germline lookup yields CDR1 MDHEN and CDR2 SYDVKM. CDR3 residues: CASSLSGQGNYGYTF. The CDR3 nucleotides read TGTGCCAGCAGTCTTTCGGGACAGGGGAACTATGGCTACACCTTC.

This clone was detected once. V usage is TRBV2 and J usage is TRBJ2-5; 12 bases match TRBD2. Germline CDR1 SNHLY, CDR2 FYNNEI. J gave up 6 bases and V 0 bases, and 8 bases lay outside the gene matches. This CDR3 contains 17 residues. In DNA, the CDR3 is TGTGCCAGCAGTGAAGCGCTTCTAGCGGGAGGGCGTAAGACCCAGTACTTC. It codes for CASSEALLAGGRKTQYF.